This entry lists 5 T cell receptor beta chains sequenced from one sample in a study of T cells in Graves' hyperthyroidism and ophthalmopathy. Amplified TCR beta CDR3 regions derived from RNA transcripts. HTBI primers drove first-round RT-PCR of the TCR CDR3. TCRdb fed the multiplex PCR reads into MiXCR, producing one record per CDR3 protein. The table shows 300,000 to 400,000 distinct CDR3 sequences, with over 20% occurring only once. Specimen: blood. Receptors were obtained from a woman aged 45-65 years with Graves' hyperthyroidism.

The rearrangement uses TRBV4-1 and TRBJ2-1; 9 positions match TRBD2. CDR1 MGHRA and CDR2 YSYEKL come from the germline V gene. This CDR3 comprises 18 residues. The ends lost 0 bases at V and 2 bases at J; junction bases unmatched: 8. Here the CDR3 reads CASSQEGTGTSTYNEQFF. As DNA, the CDR3 is TGCGCCAGCAGCCAAGAAGGGACCGGGACTAGCACCTACAATGAGCAGTTCTTC.

The chain employs TRBV2 and TRBJ1-2; D remains ambiguous. The CDR3 loop spans 13 amino acids. V lost 7 bases and J 8 bases, leaving 17 bases between the germline ends. The germline V gene has CDR1 SNHLY and CDR2 FYNNEI. The CDR3 loop is CASTRTGLGGYTF. As DNA, the CDR3 is TGTGCCAGCACCCGGACGGGCCTAGGGGGCTACACCTTC.

The rearrangement uses TRBV6-5 and TRBJ2-2; TRBD2 aligns across 7 bases. Germline CDR1 is MNHEY and CDR2 is SVGAGI. CDR3 size: 14 residues. V was pared by 3 bases and J by 3 bases, with 1 base of the junction left unmatched. For the CDR3, the DNA is TGTGCCAGCAGTTATGCGGGAGACACCGGGGAGCTGTTTTTT. Its protein product is CASSYAGDTGELFF.

This sequence joins TRBV9 and TRBJ2-2; D unclear. Trimming stripped 10 bases from V and 3 bases from J, with 16 bases between. This CDR3 has 14 amino acids. Germline V CDR1 and CDR2: SGDLS, YYNGEE. This chain's CDR3 is CAGSPRTDTGELFF. DNA for the CDR3: TGTGCCGGAAGTCCGAGAACCGACACCGGGGAGCTGTTTTTT.

The rearrangement links TRBV10-3 to TRBJ1-1; TRBD1 might be the D (6 bases). In germline, CDR1 is ENHRY, CDR2 SYGVKD. Between the trimmed V and J ends, which lost 0 bases and 2 bases, there was a span of 7 bases. There are 14 residues in the CDR3. CDR3 sequence reads: CAISESDSNTEAFF. The CDR3 DNA is TGTGCCATCAGTGAGTCGGACAGCAACACTGAAGCTTTCTTT.